The next 27 T cell receptor beta chains were all read from a single sample in a study of glioma-infiltrating T cells. TCR alpha and beta CDR3 regions were amplified from RNA using iRepertoire nested multiplex PCR. TCRdb re-called the multiplex PCR reads with MiXCR, one entry per CDR3 protein. The table shows 150,000 to 200,000 distinct CDR3 sequences, with more than 30% occurring only once. The sequencing input was glioma tissue, nonneoplastic brain tissue, or PBMCs (not recorded which). These receptors were obtained from a human donor with low-grade glioma or glioblastoma, undergoing nonglioma brain surgery, or in good health (not recorded which).

This clonotype was counted between two and nine times. This sequence joins TRBV4-1 and TRBJ1-4, with 8 bases fitting TRBD1. The trim removed 0 bases at V and 2 bases at J, leaving 8 bases unmatched. This CDR3 is built from 18 residues. Germline values: CDR1 MGHRA, CDR2 YSYEKL. CDR3 sequence reads: CASSQEQQGEGTNEKLFF. CDR3 nucleotide sequence: TGCGCCAGCAGCCAAGAACAACAGGGGGAAGGGACTAATGAAAAACTGTTTTTT.

This clonotype appeared many times. CDR3 bases: TGCGCCAGCAGGTCCCGCAGGGCCAACACTGAAGCTTTCTTT. Its translation is CASRSRRANTEAFF. V and J are TRBV5-1 and TRBJ1-1, with D maybe TRBD1 (5 bases). The CDR3 loop spans 14 amino acids. The ends were cut back, 5 bases at V and 2 bases at J, with 13 bases in the middle. The V gene's germline CDR1 is SGHRS and CDR2 YFSETQ. Variable domain in full (rest from reference TRBV5-1 and TRBJ1-1): KAGVTQTPRYLIKTRGQQVTLSCSPISGHRSVSWYQQTPGQGLQFLFEYFSETQRNKGNFPGRFSGRQFSNSRSEMNVSTLELGDSALYLCASRSRRANTEAFFGQGTRLTVV.

V is TRBV12-5 and J is TRBJ1-3, with unresolved D. From germline, CDR1 is LGHNT and CDR2 FRNRAP. The length of the CDR3 is 17 residues. V lost 2 bases, J lost 0 bases, and 14 bases lay in between. The CDR3 region has the DNA TGTGCTAGTGGTTTGAGGTCACTGTCGAACTCTGGAAACACCATATATTTT. Protein: CASGLRSLSNSGNTIYF.

This clonotype was recorded at least ten times. The chain is built from TRBV27 and TRBJ2-7; D tentatively fits TRBD1 or TRBD2 (5 bases each). With 4 bases removed from V and 2 bases from J, the gap between germline ends came to 9 bases. Germline CDR1 reads MNHEY; CDR2 reads SMNVEV (reference sequence). The length of the CDR3 is 13 residues. The CDR3 nucleotides read TGTGCCAGCAGTTACAGGACTGCCTACGAGCAGTACTTC. Protein sequence: CASSYRTAYEQYF.

This clonotype was detected many times. The gene calls are TRBV2 and TRBJ2-7; D unresolved. The germline CDR1 and CDR2 sequences are SNHLY and FYNNEI. CDR3 length equals 14 residues. The V gene lost 2 bases and the J gene lost 4 bases, with 12 bases spanning the gap. CDR3 loop: CASSEWASSYEQYF. CDR3 DNA: TGTGCCAGCAGTGAATGGGCCTCAAGTTACGAGCAGTACTTC.

This clonotype was found many times. The chain employs TRBV7-2 and TRBJ1-2; no definite D call. V shed 2 bases and J shed 0 bases, with 16 bases lying between them. CDR3 length: 17 amino acids. Germline CDR1 SGHTA, CDR2 FQGNSA. The CDR3 sequence is CASSLLREYKPNYGYTF. The CDR3 DNA follows: TGTGCCAGCAGCTTACTCCGAGAATACAAACCTAACTATGGCTACACCTTC. The full variable domain, completed using reference TRBV7-2 and TRBJ1-2, is GAGVSQSPSNKVTEKGKDVELRCDPISGHTALYWYRQSLGQGLEFLIYFQGNSAPDKSGLPSDRFSAERTGGSVSTLTIQRTQQEDSAVYLCASSLLREYKPNYGYTFGSGTRLTVV.

Of note for this clonotype: The missing conserved phenylalanine or tryptophan at the end of this CDR3 makes a read error likely. The chain couples TRBV24-1 to TRBJ2-1; D is uncertain. This CDR3 contains 12 residues. Germline lookup yields CDR1 KGHDR and CDR2 SFDVKD. Trimming pared 5 bases from V and 8 bases from J, leaving 9 bases between. As DNA, the CDR3 is TGTGCCACCAGTGGATACAACGATGAGCAGTTCCTC. It encodes CATSGYNDEQFL.

Remarks on this clonotype: With a much larger clone just one base away, this may be a read error. This chain uses TRBV18 with TRBJ1-5, with a tentative D call TRBD1 (6 bases). In germline, CDR1 is KGHSH, CDR2 LQKENI. The CDR3 totals 13 residues. CDR3 region: CASPPNRDQPQHF. CDR3 nucleotide sequence: TGTGCCAGCCCACCAAACAGGGATCAGCCCCAGCATTTT.

This clonotype was recorded at least ten times. The chain joins TRBV7-2 to TRBJ2-7, with TRBD1 matching over 10 bases. CDR3 length equals 15 residues. Germline V lookup: CDR1 SGHTA, CDR2 FQGNSA. The trim removed 11 bases at V and 6 bases at J, leaving 16 bases unmatched. The CDR3 here is CARTAGTGVMGEQYF. The DNA of the CDR3 is TGTGCCCGCACCGCGGGGACAGGGGTGATGGGCGAGCAGTACTTC.

This clonotype was counted at least ten times. The chain uses TRBV6-1 and TRBJ1-6, with D maybe TRBD1 (5 bases). This CDR3 contains 13 residues. V shed 8 bases and J shed 5 bases, with 10 bases lying between them. Germline lookup yields CDR1 MNHNS and CDR2 SASEGT. CDR3 residues: CASRDSHNSPLHF. In nucleotides, the CDR3 is TGTGCCAGCCGCGACAGTCATAATTCACCCCTCCACTTT.

There are many counts of this clonotype. In nucleotides, the CDR3 is TGTGCCATCAGTGGGGACAGTCCTTACTCTGGAAACACCATATATTTT. It codes for CAISGDSPYSGNTIYF. The chain combines TRBV10-3 with TRBJ1-3; 7 nucleotides align to TRBD1. J gave up 0 bases and V 4 bases, and 6 bases lay outside the gene matches. Germline V gives CDR1 ENHRY, CDR2 SYGVKD. This CDR3 comprises 16 residues.

This clonotype was picked up many times. This chain joins TRBV20-1 and TRBJ1-6; maybe TRBD1 (5 bases). CDR3 size: 12 residues. V was cut by 6 bases and J by 12 bases, with 15 bases left in between. Germline V gives CDR1 DFQATT, CDR2 SNEGSKA (reference sequence). The CDR3 protein is CSATPPGRPLHF. CDR3 coding DNA: TGCAGTGCGACGCCGCCAGGGCGACCCCTCCACTTT.

This clonotype was observed a handful of times. The chain joins TRBV12-3 or TRBV12-4 to TRBJ1-2, with D unresolved. Deletions cut 6 bases from V and 0 bases from J, with 17 bases between. The CDR3 loop spans 16 amino acids. CDR3 nucleotide sequence: TGTGCCAGCAGCCCCCCCACTCTCTCAGCTAACTATGGCTACACCTTC. It specifies CASSPPTLSANYGYTF.

This clonotype was detected many times. The chain recombines TRBV27 with TRBJ2-3; no reliable D call. The germline CDR1 and CDR2 sequences are MNHEY and SMNVEV (reference sequence). V dropped 2 bases and J dropped 5 bases, with 2 bases sitting between them. This CDR3 is built from 11 residues. This chain's CDR3 is CASSLEDTQYF. CDR3 DNA: TGTGCCAGCAGTTTAGAAGATACGCAGTATTTT.

The chain joins TRBV4-2 to TRBJ2-3, with D possibly matching TRBD2 (6 bases). The CDR3 contains 16 residues. Germline V CDR1 and CDR2: LGHNA, YNFKEQ. V gave up 2 bases and J gave up 1 base, with 13 bases separating them. The CDR3 loop reads CASSQQSGDGTDTQYF. CDR3 sequence (DNA): TGTGCCAGCAGCCAACAATCGGGAGACGGCACAGATACGCAGTATTTT.

As to this clonotype: A junction end diverges from the germline sequence, so it may reflect a read error. The chain joins TRBV20-1 to TRBJ1-2, with D perhaps TRBD1 (6 bases). The CDR3 totals 13 residues. Germline loops: CDR1 DFQATT, CDR2 SNEGSKA (reference sequence). In nucleotides, the CDR3 is TGCAGTTCTAACTCCGGACAGTTCTATGGCGACACCTTC. Translation gives CSSNSGQFYGDTF.

This chain links TRBV7-9 with TRBJ2-1; 11 nucleotides match TRBD2. This CDR3 spans 15 amino acids. Germline V lookup: CDR1 SEHNR, CDR2 FQNEAQ (reference sequence). The junction had 2 bases not matched to a gene; V was cut back by 2 bases and J by 5 bases. CDR3 amino acids: CASSLRLAGNNEQFF. For the CDR3, the DNA is TGTGCCAGCAGCTTACGACTAGCGGGGAACAATGAGCAGTTCTTC.

This clonotype came up many times. The CDR3 DNA is TGTGCCAGCAGCTTGGCAGGTAAACGCCTGACGACCCAAGAGACCCAGTACTTC. This encodes CASSLAGKRLTTQETQYF. V and J are TRBV5-4 and TRBJ2-5; D uncertain. This CDR3 has 18 residues. Germline loops: CDR1 SGHNT, CDR2 YYREEE (reference sequence). Between the trimmed V and J ends, which lost 0 bases and 1 base, there was a span of 19 bases.

This clonotype came up once. This could be a read error, since a much larger clone is one nucleotide away. This chain joins TRBV7-2 and TRBJ2-5; D unresolved. Germline assignment: CDR1 SGHTA and CDR2 FQGNSA. The V gene lost 1 base and the J gene lost 7 bases, with 10 bases spanning the gap. This CDR3 comprises 13 residues. CDR3 nucleotide sequence: TGTGCCAGCAGCTTAGGGTTCAAAGGGACCCAGTACTTC. This encodes CASSLGFKGTQYF.

The V and J genes are TRBV27 and TRBJ1-5; 8 bases are shared with TRBD1. Germline assignment: CDR1 MNHEY and CDR2 SMNVEV (reference sequence). V shed 5 bases, J shed 5 bases, and the junction held 8 bases outside the gene matches. This CDR3 is 15 amino acids long. CDR3 coding DNA: TGTGCCAGCAGTACCGACAGGGGAGGGTATCAGCCCCAGCATTTT. It translates to CASSTDRGGYQPQHF.

This clonotype was seen at least ten times. This chain links TRBV6-2 or TRBV6-3 with TRBJ2-7; TRBD1 matches at 7 bases. Germline V gene lookup returns CDR1 MNHEY and CDR2 SVGEGT. Germline trimming cut 1 base from V and 7 bases from J; bases unmatched to any gene: 4. The CDR3 covers 13 residues. The CDR3 region has the DNA TGTGCCAGCAGTTACTTTGGGACAGTTGAGCAGTACTTC. As protein: CASSYFGTVEQYF.

Worth noting for this clonotype: Just one base apart from a much larger clone, this may be a read error. The chain links TRBV29-1 to TRBJ2-7, with TRBD2 matching over 9 bases. CDR1 SQVTM and CDR2 ANQGSEA come from the germline V gene. The CDR3 totals 12 residues. With V trimmed by 8 bases and J by 7 bases, 9 bases remained unmatched. The CDR3 protein is CSIVSGSDEQYF. The DNA for the CDR3 is TGCAGCATTGTTAGCGGGAGCGATGAGCAGTACTTC.

As regards this clonotype: The conserved final phenylalanine or tryptophan is absent from the CDR3, which likely points to a read error. The rearrangement uses TRBV28 and TRBJ1-5, with D maybe TRBD1 (5 bases). Germline CDR1 reads MDHEN; CDR2 reads SYDVKM. The CDR3 has 15 amino acids. The CDR3 spells CASRGEGKSNQLQHL. The CDR3 DNA is TGTGCCAGCAGAGGGGAGGGAAAGAGCAATCAGCTCCAGCATCTT.

Many counts were recorded for this clonotype. The chain links TRBV19 to TRBJ2-2, with a tentative D call TRBD2 (5 bases). Between the trimmed V and J ends, which lost 3 bases and 3 bases, there was a span of 8 bases. This CDR3 has 14 amino acids. Germline V lookup: CDR1 LNHDA, CDR2 SQIVND (reference sequence). CDR3 region: CASSIRRDTGELFF. The DNA for the CDR3 is TGTGCCAGTAGTATCAGGCGGGACACCGGGGAGCTGTTTTTT.

This clonotype was seen repeatedly, ten times or more. V is TRBV6-1 and J is TRBJ2-1, with 9 bases fitting TRBD1. The junction had 2 bases not matched to a gene; V was cut back by 5 bases and J by 3 bases. The CDR3 length is 14 residues. Germline CDR1 MNHNS, CDR2 SASEGT. The CDR3 spells CASSMDRGYNEQFF. The CDR3 DNA is TGTGCCAGCAGTATGGACAGGGGCTACAATGAGCAGTTCTTC.

In its sample, this clonotype was seen many times. The chain combines TRBV7-2 with TRBJ2-3; no definite D call. The CDR3 has 12 amino acids. Germline lookup yields CDR1 SGHTA and CDR2 FQGNSA. V lost 2 bases to trimming and J lost 5 bases, with 5 bases between them. CDR3 in amino acids: CASSLFRDTQYF. CDR3 coding DNA: TGTGCCAGCAGCTTATTTAGAGATACGCAGTATTTT.

This clonotype was picked up many times. The rearrangement joins TRBV7-2 to TRBJ2-7; tentatively, D is TRBD2 (5 bases). With 5 bases removed from V and 0 bases from J, the gap between germline ends came to 11 bases. The CDR3 is made up of 14 amino acids. Germline V lookup: CDR1 SGHTA, CDR2 FQGNSA. CDR3 bases: TGTGCCAGCAGCAGGACTTATAGCTCCTACGAGCAGTACTTC. This gives the protein CASSRTYSSYEQYF.